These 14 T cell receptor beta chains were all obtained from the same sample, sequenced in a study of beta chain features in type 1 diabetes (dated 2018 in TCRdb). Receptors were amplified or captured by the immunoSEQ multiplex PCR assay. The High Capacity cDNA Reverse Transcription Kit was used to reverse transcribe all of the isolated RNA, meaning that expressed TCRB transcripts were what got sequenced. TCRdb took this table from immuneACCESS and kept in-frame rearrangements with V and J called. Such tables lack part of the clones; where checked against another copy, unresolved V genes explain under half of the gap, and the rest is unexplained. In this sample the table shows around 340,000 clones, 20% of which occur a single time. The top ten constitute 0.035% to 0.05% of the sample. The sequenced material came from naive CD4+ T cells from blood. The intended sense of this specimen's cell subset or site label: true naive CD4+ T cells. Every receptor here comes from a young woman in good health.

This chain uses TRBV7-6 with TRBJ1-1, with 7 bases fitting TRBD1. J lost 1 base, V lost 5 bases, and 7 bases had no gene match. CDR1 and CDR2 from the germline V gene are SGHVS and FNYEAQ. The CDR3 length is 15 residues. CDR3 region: CASSPIRQGNTEAFF. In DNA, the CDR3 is TGTGCCAGCAGCCCAATAAGACAGGGGAACACTGAAGCTTTCTTT.

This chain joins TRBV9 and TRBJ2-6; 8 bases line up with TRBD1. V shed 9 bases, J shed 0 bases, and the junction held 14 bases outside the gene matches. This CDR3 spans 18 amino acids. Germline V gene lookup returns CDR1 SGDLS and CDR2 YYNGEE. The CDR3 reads CATAPGDRLYSGANVLTF. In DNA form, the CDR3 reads TGTGCCACTGCTCCTGGGGACAGGCTATACTCTGGGGCCAACGTCCTGACTTTC.

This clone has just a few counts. The CDR3 spells CSASPGQTNYGYTF. The CDR3 DNA reads TGCAGCGCCTCGCCGGGACAAACAAACTATGGCTACACCTTC. This chain connects TRBV29-1 to TRBJ1-2; a weak D match, TRBD1 (6 bases). The CDR3 is 14 amino acids. Trimming stripped 7 bases from V and 2 bases from J, with 17 bases between. CDR1 is SQVTM and CDR2 is ANQGSEA in the germline V gene.

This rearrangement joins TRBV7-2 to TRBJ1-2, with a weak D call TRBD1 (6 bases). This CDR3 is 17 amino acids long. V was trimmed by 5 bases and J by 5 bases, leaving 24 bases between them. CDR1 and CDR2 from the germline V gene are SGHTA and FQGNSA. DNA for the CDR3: TGTGCCAGCAGCCCCGCCCGGGGAGGGCGAGGGGGTTATGGCTACACCTTC. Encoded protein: CASSPARGGRGGYGYTF.

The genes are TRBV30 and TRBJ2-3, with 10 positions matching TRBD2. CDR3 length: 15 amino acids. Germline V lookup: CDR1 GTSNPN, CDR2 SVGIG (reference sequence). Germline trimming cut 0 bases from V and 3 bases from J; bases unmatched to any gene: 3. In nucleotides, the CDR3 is TGTGCCTGGAGTGTAGCGGGAGGGCAAACAGATACGCAGTATTTT. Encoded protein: CAWSVAGGQTDTQYF.

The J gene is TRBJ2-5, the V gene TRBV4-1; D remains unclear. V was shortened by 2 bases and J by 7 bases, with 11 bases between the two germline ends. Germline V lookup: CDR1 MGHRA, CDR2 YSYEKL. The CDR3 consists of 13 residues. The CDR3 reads CASSQSMSGTQYF. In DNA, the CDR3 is TGCGCCAGCAGCCAAAGTATGTCAGGGACCCAGTACTTC.

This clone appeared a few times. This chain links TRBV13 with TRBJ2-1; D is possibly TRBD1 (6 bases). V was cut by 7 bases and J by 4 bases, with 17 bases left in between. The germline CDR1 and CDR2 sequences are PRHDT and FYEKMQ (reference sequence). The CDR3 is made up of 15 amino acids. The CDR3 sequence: CASTSRQGRYNEQFF. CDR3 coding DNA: TGTGCCAGCACCTCACGGCAGGGGCGGTACAATGAGCAGTTCTTC.

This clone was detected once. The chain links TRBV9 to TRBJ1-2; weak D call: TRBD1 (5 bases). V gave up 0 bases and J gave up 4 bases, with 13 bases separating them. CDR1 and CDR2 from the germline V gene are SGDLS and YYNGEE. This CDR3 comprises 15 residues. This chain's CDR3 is CASSVAWGGAYGYTF. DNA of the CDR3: TGTGCCAGCAGCGTAGCGTGGGGCGGCGCCTATGGCTACACCTTC.

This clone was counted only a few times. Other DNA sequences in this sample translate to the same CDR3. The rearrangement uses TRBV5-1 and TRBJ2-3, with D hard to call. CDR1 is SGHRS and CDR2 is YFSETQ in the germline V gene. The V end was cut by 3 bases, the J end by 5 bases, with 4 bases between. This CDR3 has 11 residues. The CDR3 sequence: CASSSGDTQYF. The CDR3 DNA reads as TGCGCCAGCAGCTCGGGAGATACGCAGTATTTT.

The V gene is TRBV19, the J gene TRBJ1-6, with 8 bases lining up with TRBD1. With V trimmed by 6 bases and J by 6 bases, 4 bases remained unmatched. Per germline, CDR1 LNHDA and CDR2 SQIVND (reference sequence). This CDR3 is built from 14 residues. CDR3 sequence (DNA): TGTGCCAGTAGGACCGGACAGGGTAATTCACCCCTCCACTTT. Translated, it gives CASRTGQGNSPLHF.

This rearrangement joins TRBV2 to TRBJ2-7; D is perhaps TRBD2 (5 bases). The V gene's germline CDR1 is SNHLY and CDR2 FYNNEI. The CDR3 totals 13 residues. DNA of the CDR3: TGTGCGTTAAGGCATGGACTCTCCTACGAGCAGTACTTC. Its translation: CALRHGLSYEQYF. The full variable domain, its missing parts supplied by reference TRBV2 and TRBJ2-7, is EPEVTQTPSHQVTQMGQEVILRCVPISNHLYFYWYRQILGQKVEFLVSFYNNEISEKSEIFDDQFSVERPDGSNFTLKIRSTKLEDSAMYFCALRHGLSYEQYFGPGTRLTVT.

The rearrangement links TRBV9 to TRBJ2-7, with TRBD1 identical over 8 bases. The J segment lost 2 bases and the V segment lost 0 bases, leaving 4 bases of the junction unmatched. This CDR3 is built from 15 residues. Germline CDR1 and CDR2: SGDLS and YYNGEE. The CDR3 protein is CASSVGQGAPYEQYF. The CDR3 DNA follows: TGTGCCAGCAGCGTAGGTCAGGGGGCTCCCTACGAGCAGTACTTC.

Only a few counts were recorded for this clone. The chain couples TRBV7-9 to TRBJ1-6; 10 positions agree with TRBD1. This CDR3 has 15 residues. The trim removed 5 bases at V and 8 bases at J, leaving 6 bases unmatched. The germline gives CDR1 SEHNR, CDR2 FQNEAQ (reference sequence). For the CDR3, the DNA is TGTGCCAGCAGCCCCCCGGGACAGGGGCATTCACCCCTCCACTTT. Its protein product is CASSPPGQGHSPLHF.

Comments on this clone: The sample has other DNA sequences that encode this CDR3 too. The CDR3, as DNA: TGCGCCAGCAGCTCAACTAGCACAGATACGCAGTATTTT. This encodes CASSSTSTDTQYF. The chain combines TRBV5-1 with TRBJ2-3; D unresolved. Per germline, CDR1 SGHRS and CDR2 YFSETQ. The CDR3 contains 13 residues. Trimming took off 3 bases at V and 0 bases at J, with 5 bases between the two ends.